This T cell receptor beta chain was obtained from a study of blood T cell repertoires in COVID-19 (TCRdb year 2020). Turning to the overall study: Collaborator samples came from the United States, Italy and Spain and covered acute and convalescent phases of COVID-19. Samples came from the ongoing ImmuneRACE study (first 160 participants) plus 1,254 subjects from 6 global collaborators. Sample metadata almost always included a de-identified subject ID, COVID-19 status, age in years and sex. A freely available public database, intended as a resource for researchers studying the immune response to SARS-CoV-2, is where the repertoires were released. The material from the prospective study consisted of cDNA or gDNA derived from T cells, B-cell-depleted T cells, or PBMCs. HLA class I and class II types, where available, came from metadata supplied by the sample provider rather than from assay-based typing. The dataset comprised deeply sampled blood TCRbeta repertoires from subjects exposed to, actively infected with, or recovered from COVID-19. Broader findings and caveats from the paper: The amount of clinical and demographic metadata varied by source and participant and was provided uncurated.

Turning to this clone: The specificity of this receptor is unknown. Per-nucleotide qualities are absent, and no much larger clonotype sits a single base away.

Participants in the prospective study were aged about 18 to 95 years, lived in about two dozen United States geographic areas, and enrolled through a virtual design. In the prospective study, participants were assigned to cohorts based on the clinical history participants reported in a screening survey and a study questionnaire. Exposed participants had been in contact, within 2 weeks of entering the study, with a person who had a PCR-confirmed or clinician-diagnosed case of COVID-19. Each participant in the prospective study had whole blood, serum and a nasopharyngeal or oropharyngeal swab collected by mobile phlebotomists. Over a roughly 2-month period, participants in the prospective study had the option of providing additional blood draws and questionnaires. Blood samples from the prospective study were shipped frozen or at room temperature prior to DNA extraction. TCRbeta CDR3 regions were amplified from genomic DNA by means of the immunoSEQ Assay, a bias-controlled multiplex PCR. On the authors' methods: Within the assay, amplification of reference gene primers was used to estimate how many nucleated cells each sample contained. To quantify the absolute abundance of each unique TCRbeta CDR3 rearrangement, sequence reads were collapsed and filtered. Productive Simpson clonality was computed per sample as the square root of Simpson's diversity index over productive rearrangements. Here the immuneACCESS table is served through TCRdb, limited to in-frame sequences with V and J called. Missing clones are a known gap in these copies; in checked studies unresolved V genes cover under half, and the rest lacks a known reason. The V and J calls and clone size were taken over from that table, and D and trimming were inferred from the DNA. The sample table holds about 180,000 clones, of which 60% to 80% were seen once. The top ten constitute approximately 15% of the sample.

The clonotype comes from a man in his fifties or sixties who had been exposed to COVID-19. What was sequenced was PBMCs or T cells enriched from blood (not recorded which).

The CDR3 in this case is CASGGGMVNQPQHF. Here is the DNA: TGTGCTAGTGGAGGGGGAATGGTCAATCAGCCCCAGCATTTT. This receptor chain uses TRBV12-5 and TRBJ1-5; a tentative D match to TRBD1 spans 6 bases. The germline V gene encodes CDR1 LGHNT and CDR2 FRNRAP. The germline ends are 12 bases apart after V is trimmed by 6 bases and J by 3 bases. The cysteine opens and the phenylalanine closes a CDR3 of 14 amino acids. CDR3 DNA is the only sequence kept; it has 42 bases, read in frame from the first base.